This TCR beta chain was found in a study of cytomegalovirus exposure and HLA in healthy donors. Study-wide results and caveats: The authors enumerated 180 or so TCR beta chains as linked to cytomegalovirus.

The PCR made use of 60 Vbeta and 13 Jbeta primers. TCRdb's table, derived via immunoSEQ multiplex PCR, lists solely in-frame clones and lacks some. The repertoire holds hundreds of thousands of clones, with approximately 84% as singletons. The CDR3 is made up of 19 amino acids. With 5 bases clipped from V and 1 base from J, the junction kept 19 bases outside the gene matches. CDR1 and CDR2 (germline): LGHNA, YNFKEQ. On this clone: Its antigen remains unknown.

The clonotype comes from a girl between 2 and 10 years old in good health and CMV-seronegative. The sample was PBMCs. The rearrangement joins TRBV4-2 to TRBJ1-1; the match to TRBD1 covers 7 bases. The CDR3 is CASSLSTTRTGVGNTEAFF. The DNA for the CDR3 is TGTGCCAGCAGCTTAAGCACTACCCGGACAGGTGTGGGGAACACTGAAGCTTTCTTT.